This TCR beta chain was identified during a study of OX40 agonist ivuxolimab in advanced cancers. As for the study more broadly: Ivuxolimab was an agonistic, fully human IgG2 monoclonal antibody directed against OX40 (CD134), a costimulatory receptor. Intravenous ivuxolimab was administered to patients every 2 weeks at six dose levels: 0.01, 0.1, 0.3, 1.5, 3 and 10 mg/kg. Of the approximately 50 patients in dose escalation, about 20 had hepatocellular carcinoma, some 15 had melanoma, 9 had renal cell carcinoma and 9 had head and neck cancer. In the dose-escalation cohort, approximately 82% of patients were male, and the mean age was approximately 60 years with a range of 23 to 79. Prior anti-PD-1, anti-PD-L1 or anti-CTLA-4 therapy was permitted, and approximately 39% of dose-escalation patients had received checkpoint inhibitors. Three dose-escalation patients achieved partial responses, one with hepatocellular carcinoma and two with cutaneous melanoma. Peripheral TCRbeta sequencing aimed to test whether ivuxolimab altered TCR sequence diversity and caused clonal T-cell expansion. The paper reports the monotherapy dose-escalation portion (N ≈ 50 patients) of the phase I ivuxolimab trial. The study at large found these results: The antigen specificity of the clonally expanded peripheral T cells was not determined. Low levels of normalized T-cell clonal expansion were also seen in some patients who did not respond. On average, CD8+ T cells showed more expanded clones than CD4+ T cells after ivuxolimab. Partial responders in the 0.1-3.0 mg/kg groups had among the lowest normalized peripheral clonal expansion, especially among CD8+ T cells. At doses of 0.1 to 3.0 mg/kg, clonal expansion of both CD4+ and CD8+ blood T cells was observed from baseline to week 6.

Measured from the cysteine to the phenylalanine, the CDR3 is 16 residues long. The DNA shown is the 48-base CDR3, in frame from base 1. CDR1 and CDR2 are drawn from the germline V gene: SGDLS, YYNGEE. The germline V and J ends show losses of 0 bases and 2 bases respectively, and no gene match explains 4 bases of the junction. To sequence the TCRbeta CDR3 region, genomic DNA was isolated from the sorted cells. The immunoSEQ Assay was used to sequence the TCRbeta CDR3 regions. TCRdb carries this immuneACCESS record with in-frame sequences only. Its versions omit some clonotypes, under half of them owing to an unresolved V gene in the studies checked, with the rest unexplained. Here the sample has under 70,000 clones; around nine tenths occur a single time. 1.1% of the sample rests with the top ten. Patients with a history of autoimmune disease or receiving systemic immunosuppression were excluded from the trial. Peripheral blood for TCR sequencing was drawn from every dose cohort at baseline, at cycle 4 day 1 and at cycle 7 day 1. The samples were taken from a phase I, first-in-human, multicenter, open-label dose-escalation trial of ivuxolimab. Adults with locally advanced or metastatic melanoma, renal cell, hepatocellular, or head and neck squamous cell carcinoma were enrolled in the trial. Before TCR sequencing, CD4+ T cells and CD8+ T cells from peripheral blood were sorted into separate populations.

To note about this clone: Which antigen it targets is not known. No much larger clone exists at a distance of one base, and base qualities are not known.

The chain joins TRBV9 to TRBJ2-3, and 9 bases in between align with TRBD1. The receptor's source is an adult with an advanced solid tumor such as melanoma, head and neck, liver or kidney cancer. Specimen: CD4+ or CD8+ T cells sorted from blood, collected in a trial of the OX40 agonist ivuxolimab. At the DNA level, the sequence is TGTGCCAGCAGCGTAGGACAGGGGGTAGACACAGATACGCAGTATTTT. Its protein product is CASSVGQGVDTDTQYF. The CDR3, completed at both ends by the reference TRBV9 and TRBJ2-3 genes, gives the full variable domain DSGVTQTPKHLITATGQRVTLRCSPRSGDLSVYWYQQSLDQGLQFLIQYYNGEERAKGNILERFSAQQFPDLHSELNLSSLELGDSALYFCASSVGQGVDTDTQYFGPGTRLTVL.